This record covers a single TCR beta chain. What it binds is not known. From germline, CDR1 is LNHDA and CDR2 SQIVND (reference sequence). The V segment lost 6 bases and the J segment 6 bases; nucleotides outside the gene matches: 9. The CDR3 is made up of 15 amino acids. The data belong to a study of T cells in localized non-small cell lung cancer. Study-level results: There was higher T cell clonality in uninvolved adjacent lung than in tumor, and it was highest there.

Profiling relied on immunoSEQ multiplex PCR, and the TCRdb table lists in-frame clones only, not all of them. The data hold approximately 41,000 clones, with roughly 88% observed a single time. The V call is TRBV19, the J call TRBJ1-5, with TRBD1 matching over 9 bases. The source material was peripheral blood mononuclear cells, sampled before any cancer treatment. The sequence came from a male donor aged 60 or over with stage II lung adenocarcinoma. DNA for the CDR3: TGTGCCAGTAGGCCGGGGACAGGGAGGGCTCAGCCCCAGCATTTT. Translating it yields CASRPGTGRAQPQHF.